Listed here are 2 T cell receptor beta chains from one sample, sequenced in a study of coeliac disease. Using immunoSEQ multiplex PCR, the repertoire was profiled, and TCRdb retains in-frame clones only, with some absent. The sample contains 5,700 or so clones, 50% to 65% of which appear only once. Sequenced input: intraepithelial lymphocytes from the gut. Every receptor here comes from a woman in her thirties with active celiac disease.

This rearrangement joins TRBV11-1 to TRBJ2-2, with 11 bases matching TRBD1. Losses at the gene ends were 6 bases for V and 6 bases for J; bases not matched to a gene: 12. This CDR3 spans 17 amino acids. Germline assignment: CDR1 SGHAT and CDR2 FQDESV (reference sequence). The CDR3 protein is CASRPDRTGGSAGELFF. The CDR3 bases are TGTGCCAGCAGGCCGGACCGGACAGGGGGCTCTGCCGGGGAGCTGTTTTTT.

The gene calls are TRBV7-9 and TRBJ2-1, with TRBD2 matching 8 bases. There are 16 residues in the CDR3. Looked up from germline, CDR1 is SEHNR and CDR2 is FQNEAQ (reference sequence). V was clipped by 4 bases and J by 6 bases; unmatched bases: 11. This CDR3 is CASSWTGRGASNEQFF. The CDR3 DNA reads TGTGCCAGCAGCTGGACCGGGCGGGGGGCGTCCAATGAGCAGTTCTTC.